These 10 T cell receptor beta chains came from one sample sequenced in a study of T cells in Graves' hyperthyroidism and ophthalmopathy. The source material, RNA transcripts, was used to amplify TCR beta CDR3 regions. Initially, a first-round RT-PCR of the TCR CDR3 employed the HTBI primer set. TCRdb re-called the multiplex PCR reads with MiXCR, one entry per CDR3 protein. The sample holds about 580,000 distinct CDR3 sequences, around 13% seen once. The sample comprised blood. The origin of the receptors is a woman between 25 and 40 years old with Graves' hyperthyroidism that later progressed to Graves' ophthalmopathy.

This clonotype has ten or more counts. The CDR3 spells CSANRGPLGTEAFF. The DNA for the CDR3 is TGCAGTGCTAACAGGGGCCCTTTGGGCACTGAAGCTTTCTTT. This chain connects TRBV20-1 to TRBJ1-1; 7 bases agree with TRBD1. CDR3 length equals 14 residues. Germline V gives CDR1 DFQATT, CDR2 SNEGSKA (reference sequence). Losses at the gene ends were 4 bases for V and 4 bases for J; bases not matched to a gene: 9.

The chain has TRBV18 and TRBJ1-4; D ambiguous. Germline lookup yields CDR1 KGHSH and CDR2 LQKENI. Trimming took off 2 bases at V and 4 bases at J, with 5 bases between the two ends. This CDR3 contains 13 residues. This CDR3 is CASSPLDNEKLFF. CDR3 coding DNA: TGTGCCAGCTCACCATTGGATAATGAAAAACTGTTTTTT.

This clonotype was seen only a few times. The chain joins TRBV19 to TRBJ2-1, with D possibly matching TRBD1 (6 bases). This CDR3 has 13 amino acids. Germline V CDR1 and CDR2: LNHDA, SQIVND (reference sequence). V was cut by 8 bases and J by 5 bases, with 13 bases left in between. CDR3 DNA: TGTGCCAGTGGACAGTCACTGAACAATGAGCAGTTCTTC. Its translation is CASGQSLNNEQFF.

This clonotype was counted only a few times. V and J are TRBV18 and TRBJ2-4, with 7 nucleotides matching TRBD1. This CDR3 contains 14 residues. Trimming took 3 bases from V and 7 from J; bases not matched to a gene: 6. Germline V gene sequence: CDR1 KGHSH, CDR2 LQKENI. This CDR3 is CASSPRQGWNIQYF. The CDR3 DNA sequence: TGTGCCAGCTCACCCCGACAGGGTTGGAACATTCAGTACTTC.

V and J are TRBV7-2 and TRBJ2-7; D remains unclear. Germline V gives CDR1 SGHTA, CDR2 FQGNSA. This CDR3 comprises 15 residues. The ends were cut back, 4 bases at V and 3 bases at J, with 16 bases in the middle. DNA for the CDR3: TGTGCCAGCAGCTACCTGGCCTATCTTGACTACGAGCAGTACTTC. Residues: CASSYLAYLDYEQYF.

The chain carries TRBV27 and TRBJ2-3; 9 nucleotides line up with TRBD2. This CDR3 spans 16 amino acids. Germline CDR1 is MNHEY and CDR2 is SMNVEV (reference sequence). J was trimmed by 0 bases and V by 3 bases; bases with no gene match: 4. CDR3 loop: CASSFPSGDSTDTQYF. The CDR3 coding sequence is TGTGCCAGCAGTTTCCCTAGCGGGGATAGCACAGATACGCAGTATTTT.

The table lists this clonotype with many counts. V usage is TRBV6-1 and J usage is TRBJ2-3; D perhaps matches TRBD2 (7 bases). The germline V gene has CDR1 MNHNS and CDR2 SASEGT. The CDR3 loop spans 18 amino acids. V lost 6 bases and J 2 bases, leaving 24 bases between the germline ends. In nucleotides, the CDR3 is TGTGCCAGCAGCGGGATGGGGGGGCTGCCTCGGACCACAGATACGCAGTATTTT. Its protein is CASSGMGGLPRTTDTQYF.

The rearrangement uses TRBV27 and TRBJ2-7; the D gene could be TRBD1 or TRBD2 (5 bases each). CDR3 size: 15 residues. Germline CDR1 and CDR2: MNHEY and SMNVEV (reference sequence). The V end was cut by 4 bases, the J end by 3 bases, with 16 bases between. The CDR3 DNA sequence: TGTGCCAGCAGTTACAGGACGGGGAGTAGCTACGAGCAGTACTTC. The encoded protein is CASSYRTGSSYEQYF.

This clonotype was found many times. J is TRBJ2-1 and V is TRBV28; 7 bases agree with TRBD1. V trimming: 8 bases; J trimming: 1 base; junction bases outside the gene matches: 5. The CDR3 consists of 14 residues. In germline, CDR1 is MDHEN, CDR2 SYDVKM. The CDR3 protein is CASAPGQSYNEQFF. CDR3 coding DNA: TGTGCCAGCGCTCCGGGACAGTCCTACAATGAGCAGTTCTTC. Complete variable domain (other parts from reference TRBV28 and TRBJ2-1): DVKVTQSSRYLVKRTGEKVFLECVQDMDHENMFWYRQDPGLGLRLIYFSYDVKMKEKGDIPEGYSVSREKKERFSLILESASTNQTSMYLCASAPGQSYNEQFFGPGTRLTVL.

This clonotype was seen repeatedly, ten times or more. The rearrangement links TRBV30 to TRBJ1-2, with D uncertain. Germline assignment: CDR1 GTSNPN and CDR2 SVGIG (reference sequence). CDR3 size: 13 residues. With 6 bases removed from V and 5 bases from J, the gap between germline ends came to 16 bases. In DNA form, the CDR3 reads TGTGCCTGTTTGGCACAGCCTCCTTATGGCTACACCTTC. This encodes CACLAQPPYGYTF. Full variable domain (rest looked up from reference TRBV30 and TRBJ1-2): SQTIHQWPATLVQPVGSPLSLECTVEGTSNPNLYWYRQAAGRGLQLLFYSVGIGQISSEVPQNLSASRPQDRQFILSSKKLLLSDSGFYLCACLAQPPYGYTFGSGTRLTVV.